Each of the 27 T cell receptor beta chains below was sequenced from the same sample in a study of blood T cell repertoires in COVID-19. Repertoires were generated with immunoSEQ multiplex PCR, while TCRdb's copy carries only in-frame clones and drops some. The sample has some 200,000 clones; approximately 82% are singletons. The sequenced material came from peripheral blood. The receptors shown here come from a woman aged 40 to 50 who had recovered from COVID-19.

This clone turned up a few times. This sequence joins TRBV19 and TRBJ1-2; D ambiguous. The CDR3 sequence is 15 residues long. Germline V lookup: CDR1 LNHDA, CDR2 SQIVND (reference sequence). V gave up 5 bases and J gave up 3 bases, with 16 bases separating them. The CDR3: CASSPFGRMDYGYTF. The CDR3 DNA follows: TGTGCCAGTAGTCCTTTCGGCAGGATGGACTATGGCTACACCTTC.

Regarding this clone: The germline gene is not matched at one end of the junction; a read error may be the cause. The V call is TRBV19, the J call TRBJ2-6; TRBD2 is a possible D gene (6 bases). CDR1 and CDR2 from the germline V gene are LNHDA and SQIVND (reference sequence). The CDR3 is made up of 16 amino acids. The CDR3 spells CASTPRGGVGTNVLTF. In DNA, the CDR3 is TGTGCCAGTACCCCCCGAGGCGGGGTTGGGACCAACGTCCTGACTTTC.

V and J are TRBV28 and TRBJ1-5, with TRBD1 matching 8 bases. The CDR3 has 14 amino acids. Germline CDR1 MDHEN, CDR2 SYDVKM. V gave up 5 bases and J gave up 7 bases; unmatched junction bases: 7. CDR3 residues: CASSIQGAVQPQHF. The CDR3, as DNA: TGTGCCAGCAGTATTCAGGGGGCGGTACAGCCCCAGCATTTT. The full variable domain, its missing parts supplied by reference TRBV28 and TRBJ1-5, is DVKVTQSSRYLVKRTGEKVFLECVQDMDHENMFWYRQDPGLGLRLIYFSYDVKMKEKGDIPEGYSVSREKKERFSLILESASTNQTSMYLCASSIQGAVQPQHFGDGTRLSIL.

The CDR3 spells CASSPGGGADTQYF. In nucleotides, the CDR3 is TGCGCCAGCAGCCCGGGTGGGGGGGCAGATACGCAGTATTTT. The J gene is TRBJ2-3, the V gene TRBV4-3, with 7 bases lining up with TRBD2. CDR1 and CDR2 from the germline V gene are LGHNA and YSLEER. After removal of 4 bases from V and 4 bases from J, the junction contained 5 bases not matched to a gene. CDR3 size: 14 residues.

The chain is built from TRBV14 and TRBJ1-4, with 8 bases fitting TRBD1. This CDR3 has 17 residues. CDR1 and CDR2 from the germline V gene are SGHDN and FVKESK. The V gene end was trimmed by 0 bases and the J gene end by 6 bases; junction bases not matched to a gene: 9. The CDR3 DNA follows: TGTGCCAGCAGCCAAGACCGAAGGGACAGGATATATGAAAAACTGTTTTTT. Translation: CASSQDRRDRIYEKLFF.

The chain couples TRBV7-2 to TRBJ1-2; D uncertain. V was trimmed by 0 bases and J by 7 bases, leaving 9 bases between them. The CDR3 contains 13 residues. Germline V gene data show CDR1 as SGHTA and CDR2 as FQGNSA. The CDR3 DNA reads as TGTGCCAGCAGCTTAGCGGTCTCGGTTGGCTACACCTTC. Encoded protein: CASSLAVSVGYTF.

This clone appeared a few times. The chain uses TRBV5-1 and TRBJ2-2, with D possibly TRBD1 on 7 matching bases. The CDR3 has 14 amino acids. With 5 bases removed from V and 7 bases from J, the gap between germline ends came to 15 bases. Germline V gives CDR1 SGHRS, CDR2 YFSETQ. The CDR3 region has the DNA TGCGCCAGCAGTGTTGGAGGGGGCGTCGGGGAGCTGTTTTTT. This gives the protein CASSVGGGVGELFF. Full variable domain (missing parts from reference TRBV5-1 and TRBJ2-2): KAGVTQTPRYLIKTRGQQVTLSCSPISGHRSVSWYQQTPGQGLQFLFEYFSETQRNKGNFPGRFSGRQFSNSRSEMNVSTLELGDSALYLCASSVGGGVGELFFGEGSRLTVL.

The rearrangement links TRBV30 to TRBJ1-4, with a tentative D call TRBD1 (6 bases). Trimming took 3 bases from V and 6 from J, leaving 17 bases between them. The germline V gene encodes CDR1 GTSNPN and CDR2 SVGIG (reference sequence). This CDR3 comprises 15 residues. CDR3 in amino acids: CAWSAPGAGDEKLFF. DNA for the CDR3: TGTGCCTGGAGCGCTCCAGGGGCCGGGGATGAAAAACTGTTTTTT.

The CDR3 region has the DNA TGTGCCAGTAGTATAGATGTGGCAGGAGGCGGCTACACCTTC. Protein product: CASSIDVAGGGYTF. The rearrangement uses TRBV19 and TRBJ1-2; no firm D call. Looked up from germline, CDR1 is LNHDA and CDR2 is SQIVND (reference sequence). Trimming shortened V by 0 bases and J by 8 bases, and 13 bases separated the two germline ends. CDR3 length: 14 amino acids.

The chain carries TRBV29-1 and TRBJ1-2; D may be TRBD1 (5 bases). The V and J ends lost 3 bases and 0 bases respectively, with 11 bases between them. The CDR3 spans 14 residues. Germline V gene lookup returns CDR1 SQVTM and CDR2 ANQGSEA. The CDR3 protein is CSVDDDRTNYGYTF. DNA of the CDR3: TGCAGCGTTGACGATGACAGAACTAACTATGGCTACACCTTC. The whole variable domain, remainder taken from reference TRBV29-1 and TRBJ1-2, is SAVISQKPSRDICQRGTSLTIQCQVDSQVTMMFWYRQQPGQSLTLIATANQGSEATYESGFVIDKFPISRPNLTFSTLTVSNMSPEDSSIYLCSVDDDRTNYGYTFGSGTRLTVV.

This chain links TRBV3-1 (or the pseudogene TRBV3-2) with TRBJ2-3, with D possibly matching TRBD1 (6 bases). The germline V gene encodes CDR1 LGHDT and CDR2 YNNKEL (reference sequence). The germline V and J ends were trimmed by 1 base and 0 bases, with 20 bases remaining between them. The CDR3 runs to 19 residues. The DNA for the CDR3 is TGTGCCAGCAGCCAAGGTGAGGGCTCCAGGACAGCTAGCACAGATACGCAGTATTTT. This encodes CASSQGEGSRTASTDTQYF.

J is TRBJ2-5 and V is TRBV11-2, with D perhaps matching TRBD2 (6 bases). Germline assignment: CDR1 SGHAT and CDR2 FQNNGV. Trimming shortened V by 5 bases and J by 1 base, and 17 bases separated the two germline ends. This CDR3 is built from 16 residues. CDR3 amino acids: CASSRGTTRAQETQYF. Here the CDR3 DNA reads TGTGCCAGCAGCCGCGGGACGACGAGGGCCCAAGAGACCCAGTACTTC.

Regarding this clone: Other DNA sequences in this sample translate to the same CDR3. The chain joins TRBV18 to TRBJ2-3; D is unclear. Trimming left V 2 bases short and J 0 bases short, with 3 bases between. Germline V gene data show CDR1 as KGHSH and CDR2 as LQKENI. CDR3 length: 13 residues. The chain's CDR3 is CASSPSSTDTQYF. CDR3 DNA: TGTGCCAGCTCACCATCGAGCACAGATACGCAGTATTTT.

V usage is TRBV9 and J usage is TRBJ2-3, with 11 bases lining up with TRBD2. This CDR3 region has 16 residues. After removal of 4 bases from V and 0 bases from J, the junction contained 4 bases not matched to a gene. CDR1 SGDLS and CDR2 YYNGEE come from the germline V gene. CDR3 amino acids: CASSSSGGISTDTQYF. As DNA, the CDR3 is TGTGCCAGCAGCTCTAGCGGGGGGATCAGCACAGATACGCAGTATTTT.

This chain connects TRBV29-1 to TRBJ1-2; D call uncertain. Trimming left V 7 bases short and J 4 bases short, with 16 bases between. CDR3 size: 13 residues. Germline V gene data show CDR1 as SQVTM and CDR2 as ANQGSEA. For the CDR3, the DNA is TGCAGCGCCTCCCGCGGTCTGACCTATGGCTACACCTTC. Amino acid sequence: CSASRGLTYGYTF.

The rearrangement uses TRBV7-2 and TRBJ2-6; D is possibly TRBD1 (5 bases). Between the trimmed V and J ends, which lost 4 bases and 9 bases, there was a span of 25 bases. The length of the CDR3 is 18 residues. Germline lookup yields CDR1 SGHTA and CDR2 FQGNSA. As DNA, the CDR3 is TGTGCCAGCAGCTCAATACCGAATCAGGGTGTTTTGAGCAACGTCCTGACTTTC. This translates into CASSSIPNQGVLSNVLTF.

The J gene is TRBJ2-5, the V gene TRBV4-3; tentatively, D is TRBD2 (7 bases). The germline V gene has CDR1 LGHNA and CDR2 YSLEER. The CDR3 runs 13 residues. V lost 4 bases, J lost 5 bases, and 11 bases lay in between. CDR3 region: CASSPGGPETQYF. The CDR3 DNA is TGCGCCAGCAGCCCCGGGGGGCCCGAGACCCAGTACTTC.

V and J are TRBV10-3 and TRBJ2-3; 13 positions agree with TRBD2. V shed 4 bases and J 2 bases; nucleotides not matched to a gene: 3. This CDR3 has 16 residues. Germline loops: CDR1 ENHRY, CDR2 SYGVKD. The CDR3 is CAISATSGGPTDTQYF. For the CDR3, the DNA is TGTGCCATCAGTGCGACTAGCGGGGGGCCCACAGATACGCAGTATTTT.

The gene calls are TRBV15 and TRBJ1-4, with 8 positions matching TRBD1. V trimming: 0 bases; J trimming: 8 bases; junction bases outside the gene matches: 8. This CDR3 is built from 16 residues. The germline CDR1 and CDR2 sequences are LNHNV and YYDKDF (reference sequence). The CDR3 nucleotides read TGTGCCACCAGCAGAGATTTGCAGGGGGCCAGGGAAAAACTGTTTTTT. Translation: CATSRDLQGAREKLFF.

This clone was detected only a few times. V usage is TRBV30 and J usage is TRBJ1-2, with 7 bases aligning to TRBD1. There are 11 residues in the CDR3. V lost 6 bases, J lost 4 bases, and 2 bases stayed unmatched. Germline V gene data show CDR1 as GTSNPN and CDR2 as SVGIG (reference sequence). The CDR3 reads CACAGGYGYTF. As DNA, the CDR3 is TGTGCCTGCGCAGGGGGCTATGGCTACACCTTC.

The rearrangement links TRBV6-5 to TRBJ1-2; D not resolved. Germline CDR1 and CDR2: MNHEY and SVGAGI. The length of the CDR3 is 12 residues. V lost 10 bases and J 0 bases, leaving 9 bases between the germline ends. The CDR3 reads CAKVGANYGYTF. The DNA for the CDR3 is TGTGCCAAGGTCGGAGCTAACTATGGCTACACCTTC.

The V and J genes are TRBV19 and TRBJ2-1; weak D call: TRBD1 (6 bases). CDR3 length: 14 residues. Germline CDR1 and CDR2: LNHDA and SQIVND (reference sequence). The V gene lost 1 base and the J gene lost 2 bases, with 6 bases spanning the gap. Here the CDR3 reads CASSIGTAYNEQFF. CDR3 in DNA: TGTGCCAGTAGTATAGGGACAGCCTACAATGAGCAGTTCTTC. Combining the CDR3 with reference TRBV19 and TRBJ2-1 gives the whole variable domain DGGITQSPKYLFRKEGQNVTLSCEQNLNHDAMYWYRQDPGQGLRLIYYSQIVNDFQKGDIAEGYSVSREKKESFPLTVTSAQKNPTAFYLCASSIGTAYNEQFFGPGTRLTVL.

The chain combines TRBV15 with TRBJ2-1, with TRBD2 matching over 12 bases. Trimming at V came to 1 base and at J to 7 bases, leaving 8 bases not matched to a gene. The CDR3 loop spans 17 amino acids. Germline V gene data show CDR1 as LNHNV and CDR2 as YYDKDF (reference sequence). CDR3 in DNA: TGTGCCACCAGCAGAGGTACTAGCGGGGGGTCTGGGAATGAGCAGTTCTTC. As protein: CATSRGTSGGSGNEQFF.

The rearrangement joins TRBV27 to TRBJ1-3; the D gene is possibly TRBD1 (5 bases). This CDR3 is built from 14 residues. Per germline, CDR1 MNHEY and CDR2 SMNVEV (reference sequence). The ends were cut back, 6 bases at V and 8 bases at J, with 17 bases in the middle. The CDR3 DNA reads TGTGCCAGCAGCCCAGTGTGGGGGGAGGACACCATATATTTT. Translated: CASSPVWGEDTIYF.

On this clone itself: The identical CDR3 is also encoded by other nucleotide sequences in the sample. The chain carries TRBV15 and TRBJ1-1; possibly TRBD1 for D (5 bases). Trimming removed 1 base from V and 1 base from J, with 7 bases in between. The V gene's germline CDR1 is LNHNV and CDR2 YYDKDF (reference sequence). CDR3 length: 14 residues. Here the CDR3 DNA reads TGTGCCACCAGCAGAGGGCAGGGGAACACTGAAGCTTTCTTT. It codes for CATSRGQGNTEAFF.

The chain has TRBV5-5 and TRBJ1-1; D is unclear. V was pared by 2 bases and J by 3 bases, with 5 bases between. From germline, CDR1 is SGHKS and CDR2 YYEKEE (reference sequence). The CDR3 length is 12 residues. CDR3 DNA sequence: TGTGCCAGCAGCTTAGCTGACACTGAAGCTTTCTTT. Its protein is CASSLADTEAFF.

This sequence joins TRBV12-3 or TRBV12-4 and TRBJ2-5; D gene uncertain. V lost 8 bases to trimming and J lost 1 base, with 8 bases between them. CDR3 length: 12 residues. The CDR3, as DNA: TGTGCCAGCGGGTACAGCCAAGAGACCCAGTACTTC. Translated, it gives CASGYSQETQYF.